This T cell receptor (beta chain) appears in the sequencing data of a study of blood T cell repertoires in COVID-19. V gave up 3 bases and J gave up 4 bases; unmatched junction bases: 1. Germline V gene data show CDR1 as MDHEN and CDR2 as SYDVKM. This CDR3 has 13 amino acids. TCRdb's copy holds only in-frame clones and misses some; the assay was immunoSEQ multiplex PCR. The sample lists 90,000 to 120,000 clones, around nine tenths occurring once. The clonotype comes from a human donor in a cohort sampled during active COVID-19. The specimen sequenced was peripheral blood. The V call is TRBV28, the J call TRBJ1-2, with 8 positions matching TRBD1. The chain's CDR3 is CASSFGTGYGYTF. The CDR3 DNA is TGTGCCAGCAGTTTCGGGACAGGCTATGGCTACACCTTC.